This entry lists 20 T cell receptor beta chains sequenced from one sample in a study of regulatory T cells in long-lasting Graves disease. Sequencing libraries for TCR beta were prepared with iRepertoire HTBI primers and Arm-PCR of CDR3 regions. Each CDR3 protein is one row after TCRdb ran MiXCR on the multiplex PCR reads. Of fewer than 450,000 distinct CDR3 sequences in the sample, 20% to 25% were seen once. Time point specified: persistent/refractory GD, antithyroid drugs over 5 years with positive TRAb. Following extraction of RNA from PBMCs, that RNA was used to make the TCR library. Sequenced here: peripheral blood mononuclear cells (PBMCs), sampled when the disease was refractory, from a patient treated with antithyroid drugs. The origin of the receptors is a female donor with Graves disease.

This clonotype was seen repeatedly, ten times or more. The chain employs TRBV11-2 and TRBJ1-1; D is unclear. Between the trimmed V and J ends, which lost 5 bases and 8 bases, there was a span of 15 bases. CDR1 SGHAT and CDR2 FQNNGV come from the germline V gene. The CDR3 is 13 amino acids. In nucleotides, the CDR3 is TGTGCCAGCAGCCGAACCCAGCGACACGAAGCTTTCTTT. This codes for CASSRTQRHEAFF.

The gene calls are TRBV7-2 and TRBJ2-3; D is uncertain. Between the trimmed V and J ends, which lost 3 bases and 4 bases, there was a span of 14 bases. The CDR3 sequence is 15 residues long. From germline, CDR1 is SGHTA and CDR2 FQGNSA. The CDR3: CASSFEWVFADTQYF. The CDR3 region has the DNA TGTGCCAGCAGCTTTGAATGGGTTTTTGCAGATACGCAGTATTTT.

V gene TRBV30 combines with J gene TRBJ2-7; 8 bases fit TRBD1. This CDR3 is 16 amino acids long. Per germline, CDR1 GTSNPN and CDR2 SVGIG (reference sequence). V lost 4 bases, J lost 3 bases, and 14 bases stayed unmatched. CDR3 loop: CAWTPGVGTGGYEQYF. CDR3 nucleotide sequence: TGTGCCTGGACGCCCGGTGTAGGGACAGGCGGCTACGAGCAGTACTTC.

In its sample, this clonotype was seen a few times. CDR3 sequence (DNA): TGCAGTGCTACGAGGGGGACGAGTGGTTACGAGCAGTACTTC. Protein product: CSATRGTSGYEQYF. The chain uses TRBV20-1 and TRBJ2-7, with D possibly being TRBD1 (6 bases). V was cut by 4 bases and J by 4 bases, with 17 bases left in between. The CDR3 has 14 amino acids. The germline V gene has CDR1 DFQATT and CDR2 SNEGSKA (reference sequence).

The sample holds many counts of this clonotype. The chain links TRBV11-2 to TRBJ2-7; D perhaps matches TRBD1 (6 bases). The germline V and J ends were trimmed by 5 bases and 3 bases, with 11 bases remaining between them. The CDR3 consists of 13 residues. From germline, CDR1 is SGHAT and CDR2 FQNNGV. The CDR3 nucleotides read TGTGCCAGCAGCCTACAGGGTTTCTACGAGCAGTACTTC. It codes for CASSLQGFYEQYF.

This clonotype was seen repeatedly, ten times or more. The CDR3 nucleotides are TGTGCCAGCAGTTTCCCCCCCGATACTGAAGCTTTCTTT. Translating it yields CASSFPPDTEAFF. The V gene is TRBV12-3 or TRBV12-4, the J gene TRBJ1-1; D remains ambiguous. The CDR3 consists of 13 residues. The germline V and J ends were trimmed by 3 bases and 5 bases, with 10 bases remaining between them.

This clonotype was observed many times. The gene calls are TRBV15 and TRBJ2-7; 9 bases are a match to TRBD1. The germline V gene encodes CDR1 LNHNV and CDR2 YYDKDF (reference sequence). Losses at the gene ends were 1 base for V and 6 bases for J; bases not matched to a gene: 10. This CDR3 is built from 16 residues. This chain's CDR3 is CATSRAVGTGMGEQYF. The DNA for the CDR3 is TGTGCCACCAGCAGAGCGGTCGGGACAGGGATGGGCGAGCAGTACTTC.

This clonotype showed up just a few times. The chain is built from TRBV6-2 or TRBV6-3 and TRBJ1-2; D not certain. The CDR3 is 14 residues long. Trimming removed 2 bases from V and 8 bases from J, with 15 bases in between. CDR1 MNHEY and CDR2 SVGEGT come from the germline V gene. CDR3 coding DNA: TGTGCCAGCAGTTACAATAGGGCTATGGAAGGCTACACCTTC. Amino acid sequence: CASSYNRAMEGYTF.

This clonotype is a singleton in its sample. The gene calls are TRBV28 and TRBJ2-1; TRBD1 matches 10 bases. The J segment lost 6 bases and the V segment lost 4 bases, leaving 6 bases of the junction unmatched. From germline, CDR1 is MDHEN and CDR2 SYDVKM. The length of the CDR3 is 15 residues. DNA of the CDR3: TGTGCCAGCAGTTACCGGGACAGGGGTCCCAATGAGCAGTTCTTC. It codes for CASSYRDRGPNEQFF.

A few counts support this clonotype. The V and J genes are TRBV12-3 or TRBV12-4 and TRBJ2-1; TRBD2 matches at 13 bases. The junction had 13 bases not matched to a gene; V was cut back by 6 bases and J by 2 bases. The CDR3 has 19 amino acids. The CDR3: CASSSGGSGTSGTYNEQFF. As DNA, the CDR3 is TGTGCCAGCAGCTCAGGGGGCTCGGGGACTAGCGGGACCTACAATGAGCAGTTCTTC.

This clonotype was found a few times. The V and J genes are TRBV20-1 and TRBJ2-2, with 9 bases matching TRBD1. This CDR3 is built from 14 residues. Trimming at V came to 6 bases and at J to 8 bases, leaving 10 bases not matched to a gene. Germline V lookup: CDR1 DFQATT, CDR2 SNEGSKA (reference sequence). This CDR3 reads CSAKTGTGFGELFF. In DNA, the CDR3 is TGCAGTGCAAAGACCGGGACAGGGTTTGGGGAGCTGTTTTTT.

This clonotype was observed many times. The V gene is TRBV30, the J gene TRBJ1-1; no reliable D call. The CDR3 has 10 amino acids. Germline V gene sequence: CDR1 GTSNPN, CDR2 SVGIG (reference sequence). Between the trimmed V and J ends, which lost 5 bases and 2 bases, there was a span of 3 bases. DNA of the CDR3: TGTGCCTGGGGAAACACTGAAGCTTTCTTT. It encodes CAWGNTEAFF. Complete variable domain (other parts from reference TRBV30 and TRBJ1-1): SQTIHQWPATLVQPVGSPLSLECTVEGTSNPNLYWYRQAAGRGLQLLFYSVGIGQISSEVPQNLSASRPQDRQFILSSKKLLLSDSGFYLCAWGNTEAFFGQGTRLTVV.

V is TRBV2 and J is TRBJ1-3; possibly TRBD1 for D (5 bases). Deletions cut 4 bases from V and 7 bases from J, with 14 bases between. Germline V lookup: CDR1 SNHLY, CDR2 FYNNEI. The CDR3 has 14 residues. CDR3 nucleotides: TGTGCCAGCAGTGCGGGGACGCAGCACAACACCATATATTTT. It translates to CASSAGTQHNTIYF. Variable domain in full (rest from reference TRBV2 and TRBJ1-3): EPEVTQTPSHQVTQMGQEVILRCVPISNHLYFYWYRQILGQKVEFLVSFYNNEISEKSEIFDDQFSVERPDGSNFTLKIRSTKLEDSAMYFCASSAGTQHNTIYFGEGSWLTVV.

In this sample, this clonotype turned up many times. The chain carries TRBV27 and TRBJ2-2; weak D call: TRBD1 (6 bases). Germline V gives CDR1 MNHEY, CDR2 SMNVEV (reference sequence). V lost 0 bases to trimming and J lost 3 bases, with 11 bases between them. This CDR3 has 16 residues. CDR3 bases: TGTGCCAGCAGTTTATCCGGCAGGGGTGACACCGGGGAGCTGTTTTTT. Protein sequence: CASSLSGRGDTGELFF.

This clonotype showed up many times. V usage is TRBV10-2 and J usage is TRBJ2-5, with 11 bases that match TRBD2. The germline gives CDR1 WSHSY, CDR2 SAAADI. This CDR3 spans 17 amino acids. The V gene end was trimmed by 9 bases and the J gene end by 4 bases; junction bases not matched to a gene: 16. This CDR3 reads CASSFTSGGTAAETQYF. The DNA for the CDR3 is TGCGCCAGTAGTTTTACTAGCGGGGGCACAGCTGCAGAGACCCAGTACTTC.

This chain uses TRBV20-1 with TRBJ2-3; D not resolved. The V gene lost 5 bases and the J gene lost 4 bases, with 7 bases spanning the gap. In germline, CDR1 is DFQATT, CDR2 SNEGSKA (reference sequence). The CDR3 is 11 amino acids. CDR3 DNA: TGCAGTGCTGAGAGTTCAGATACGCAGTATTTT. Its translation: CSAESSDTQYF.

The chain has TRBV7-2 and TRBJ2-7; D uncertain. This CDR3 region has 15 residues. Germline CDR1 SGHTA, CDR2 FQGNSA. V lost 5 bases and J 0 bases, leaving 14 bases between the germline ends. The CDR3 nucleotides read TGTGCCAGCAGCCCCGGTGGAACCCTCTCCTACGAGCAGTACTTC. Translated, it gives CASSPGGTLSYEQYF.

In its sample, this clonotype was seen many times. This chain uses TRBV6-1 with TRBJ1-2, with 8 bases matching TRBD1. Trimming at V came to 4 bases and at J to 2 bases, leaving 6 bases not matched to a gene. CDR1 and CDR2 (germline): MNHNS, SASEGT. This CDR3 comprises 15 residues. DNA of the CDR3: TGTGCCAGCAGTGCTGAACAGGGGGGAAACTATGGCTACACCTTC. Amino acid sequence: CASSAEQGGNYGYTF.

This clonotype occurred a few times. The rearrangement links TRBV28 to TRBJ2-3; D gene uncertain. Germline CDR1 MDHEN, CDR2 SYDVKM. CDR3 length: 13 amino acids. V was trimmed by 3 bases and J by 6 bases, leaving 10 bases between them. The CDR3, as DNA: TGTGCCAGCAGTTTTGGCGGATCCGATACGCAGTATTTT. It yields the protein CASSFGGSDTQYF.

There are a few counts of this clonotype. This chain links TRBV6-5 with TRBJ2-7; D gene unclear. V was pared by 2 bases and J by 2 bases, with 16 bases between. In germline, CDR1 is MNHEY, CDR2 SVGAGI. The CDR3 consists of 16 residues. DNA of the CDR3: TGTGCCAGCAGTTACGGAGTCGCGGCAGACCCCTACGAGCAGTACTTC. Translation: CASSYGVAADPYEQYF.